This T cell receptor beta chain was sequenced during a study of monozygotic twins with inflammatory bowel disease. Whole-study findings and limits: Compared with healthy co-twins, IBD patients showed reduced TCRbeta repertoire diversity by inverse Simpson. Compared with healthy twins, IBD patients shared fewer clonotypes with others, especially with disease activity.

On this clonotype: Its antigen is not known.

With eight separate reactions per sample, the authors made cDNA. For both chains, the TCRalpha and TCRbeta cDNA went through two nested PCRs of approximately 17 and 9 cycles. TCRdb re-analyzed the 5' RACE reads; it lists each CDR3 protein once, without DNA. Here the sample table reports about 160,000 distinct CDR3 sequences. This CDR3 has 16 residues. Sequences were obtained from blood. V usage is TRBV21-1 and J usage is TRBJ2-1; the TRBD1 assignment by TCRdb is unverifiable without DNA. TRBV21-1 is flagged as a pseudogene. This clonotype originated in a human donor with ulcerative colitis or Crohn's disease, or a healthy co-twin of an affected twin (not recorded which). The CDR3 protein is CASTPKGERPYNEQFF.